This TCR beta chain was recorded in a study of shared clonotypes between healthy human individuals. Germline CDR1 is MNHEY and CDR2 is SMNVEV (reference sequence). V was shortened by 4 bases and J by 1 base, with 15 bases between the two germline ends. The CDR3 covers 16 residues. In the original processing: Junction-only sequences produced by ImmunoSEQ had no quality scores, so filtering differed. Profiling relied on immunoSEQ multiplex PCR, and the TCRdb table lists in-frame clones only, not all of them. That table supplies the V and J calls and clone size; D and trimming were determined from the DNA. This sample yields roughly 1,500,000 clones, of which approximately 98.5% are seen a single time; 0.36% belongs to the top ten.

Sequencing was done on a sample of naive CD4+ T cells sorted from blood. The sample's subset: CD45RA+ positively selected. The gene calls are TRBV27 and TRBJ2-3; D may be TRBD2 (6 bases). This clonotype originated in a man between 25 and 39 years old in good health. CDR3 in DNA: TGTGCCAGCAGTTCGGGACTCGGTAGGGGCACAGATACGCAGTATTTT. As protein: CASSSGLGRGTDTQYF.